This T cell receptor beta chain appears in the sequencing data of a study of blood T cell repertoires in COVID-19. About the research overall: Samples representing acute and convalescent COVID-19 were sourced from the United States, Italy and Spain. In each case, the material was cDNA or gDNA derived from T cells, B-cell-depleted T cells, or PBMCs.

V lost 0 bases and J lost 0, with 7 bases in between. The CDR3 has 15 amino acids. Germline V gives CDR1 SGHTS, CDR2 YDEGEE. Authors' analysis steps: Cell counts per sample came from amplifying reference gene primers. Only in-frame clones appear in the TCRdb table, and some are missing; sequencing was by immunoSEQ multiplex PCR. The DNA was the basis for D and trimming; V, J and clone size are from that table. The sample lists 160,000 or so clones, roughly 90% occurring once. This chain joins TRBV5-8 and TRBJ1-3; no reliable D call. This sequence originates from a man between 60 and 75 years old with acute or convalescent COVID-19. The source material was peripheral blood. The CDR3 DNA reads as TGTGCCAGCAGCTTGGCCCGGGTCTCTGGAAACACCATATATTTT. Translating it yields CASSLARVSGNTIYF.